Below, 25 T cell receptor beta chains from the same sample are listed, as sequenced in a study of shared clonotypes between healthy human individuals. Sequencing used immunoSEQ multiplex PCR; TCRdb keeps in-frame clones, though not all of them. Of under 600,000 clones detected, almost 80% appear once; the ten largest clones hold around 13%. Source material: PBMCs. Receptor source: a woman in her 40s in good health. Some clones in this sample may be carry-over from other donors' samples.

The genes are TRBV5-1 and TRBJ2-5; 7 nucleotides match TRBD1. Germline CDR1 SGHRS, CDR2 YFSETQ. CDR3 size: 15 residues. V gave up 0 bases and J gave up 7 bases; unmatched junction bases: 9. The CDR3 DNA follows: TGCGCCAGCAGCTTGGGGGCCGGGACAGCTAGGACCCAGTACTTC. It specifies CASSLGAGTARTQYF.

The chain links TRBV27 to TRBJ2-1; 12 nucleotides align to TRBD2. Trimming cost V 5 bases and J 8 bases; bases outside gene matches: 19. The V gene's germline CDR1 is MNHEY and CDR2 SMNVEV (reference sequence). The CDR3 length is 19 residues. Here the CDR3 DNA reads TGTGCCAGCAGTCGATTTCTAGACATACCGGGACTAGCGGGTTATGAGCAGTTCTTC. It codes for CASSRFLDIPGLAGYEQFF.

V gene TRBV2 combines with J gene TRBJ2-7, with unresolved D. Germline loops: CDR1 SNHLY, CDR2 FYNNEI. Deletions cut 7 bases from V and 1 base from J, with 8 bases between. The CDR3 runs to 12 residues. In DNA form, the CDR3 reads TGTGCCAGCACGGTCGGATCCTACGAGCAGTACTTC. Protein product: CASTVGSYEQYF.

This clone was seen once. This rearrangement joins TRBV19 to TRBJ2-1; D is possibly TRBD1 (6 bases). In germline, CDR1 is LNHDA, CDR2 SQIVND (reference sequence). The germline V and J ends were trimmed by 3 bases and 2 bases, with 14 bases remaining between them. This CDR3 has 16 residues. DNA for the CDR3: TGTGCCAGTAGTATTCCCGGGACACTACCCTACAATGAGCAGTTCTTC. This encodes CASSIPGTLPYNEQFF.

This chain joins TRBV19 and TRBJ1-1; D gene uncertain. CDR3 length: 16 amino acids. From germline, CDR1 is LNHDA and CDR2 SQIVND (reference sequence). V shed 8 bases and J shed 3 bases, with 22 bases lying between them. In DNA form, the CDR3 reads TGTGCCAGTTCCCACTCCGGGCGGCAGGCTTACACTGAAGCTTTCTTT. This gives the protein CASSHSGRQAYTEAFF.

V gene TRBV7-8 combines with J gene TRBJ2-7, with 11 bases that match TRBD1. After removal of 5 bases from V and 0 bases from J, the junction contained 6 bases not matched to a gene. Germline CDR1 SGHVS, CDR2 FQNEAQ. The CDR3 runs 16 residues. The CDR3: CASSNRDRGSSYEQYF. The DNA for the CDR3 is TGTGCCAGCAGCAACAGGGACAGGGGGAGCTCCTACGAGCAGTACTTC.

V gene TRBV21-1 combines with J gene TRBJ2-1; the D call of TRBD2 is as the table states it, not checked on the DNA. TRBV21-1 has pseudogene status. The CDR3 consists of 14 residues. Here the CDR3 reads CASSPLAGGNEQFF. The CDR3, as DNA: TGTGCCAGCAGCCCGCTAGCGGGAGGCAATGAGCAGTTCTTC.

This chain joins TRBV19 and TRBJ1-3; no clear D. The length of the CDR3 is 12 residues. Looked up from germline, CDR1 is LNHDA and CDR2 is SQIVND (reference sequence). V lost 8 bases and J lost 0, with 5 bases in between. CDR3: CASQFSGNTIYF. The DNA for the CDR3 is TGTGCCAGTCAATTCTCTGGAAACACCATATATTTT.

As for this clone: Other DNA sequences in this sample translate to the same CDR3. This CDR3 is CSVEVETQYF. DNA of the CDR3: TGCAGCGTTGAGGTGGAGACCCAGTACTTC. The chain combines TRBV29-1 with TRBJ2-5; D ambiguous. The CDR3 runs to 10 residues. V was cut by 3 bases and J by 5 bases, with 4 bases left in between. Germline V gene data show CDR1 as SQVTM and CDR2 as ANQGSEA.

This clone showed up just once. The V and J genes are TRBV19 and TRBJ2-1; perhaps TRBD1 as D (6 bases). V was cut by 8 bases and J by 0 bases, with 11 bases left in between. CDR3 length: 14 amino acids. Germline V gene data show CDR1 as LNHDA and CDR2 as SQIVND (reference sequence). As DNA, the CDR3 is TGTGCCAGTGGGGACACGTTCTCCTACAATGAGCAGTTCTTC. Translated: CASGDTFSYNEQFF.

The chain has TRBV4-3 and TRBJ2-1, with 7 bases identical to TRBD1. The germline V gene has CDR1 LGHNA and CDR2 YSLEER. The ends lost 4 bases at V and 4 bases at J; junction bases unmatched: 7. CDR3 length equals 15 residues. CDR3: CASSPSTGLYNEQFF. In DNA, the CDR3 is TGCGCCAGCAGCCCGTCGACAGGGCTTTACAATGAGCAGTTCTTC.

The gene calls are TRBV7-2 and TRBJ2-5, with 10 bases fitting TRBD2. Unmatched junction bases numbered 2, after V lost 0 bases and J lost 13 bases. This CDR3 has 12 amino acids. CDR1 and CDR2 from the germline V gene are SGHTA and FQGNSA. Here the CDR3 reads CASSLAASGRYF. CDR3 nucleotides: TGTGCCAGCAGCTTAGCCGCTAGCGGGAGGTACTTC.

This sequence joins TRBV4-3 and TRBJ2-7; 11 bases match TRBD2. The CDR3 covers 18 residues. Germline CDR1 LGHNA, CDR2 YSLEER. The J segment lost 2 bases and the V segment lost 0 bases, leaving 9 bases of the junction unmatched. The CDR3 sequence is CASSQDRSGRAPTYEQYF. Here the CDR3 DNA reads TGCGCCAGCAGCCAAGATCGTAGCGGGAGGGCCCCAACCTACGAGCAGTACTTC.

This sequence joins TRBV30 and TRBJ1-2, with 8 positions matching TRBD1. V was clipped by 5 bases and J by 4 bases; unmatched bases: 6. The CDR3 covers 13 residues. The germline CDR1 and CDR2 sequences are GTSNPN and SVGIG (reference sequence). CDR3 protein: CAWRGTGRYGYTF. DNA for the CDR3: TGTGCCTGGCGTGGGACAGGACGCTATGGCTACACCTTC.

The chain is built from TRBV15 and TRBJ2-7; D is unclear. This CDR3 region has 16 residues. From germline, CDR1 is LNHNV and CDR2 YYDKDF (reference sequence). Trimming left V 0 bases short and J 3 bases short, with 15 bases between. The CDR3 DNA reads TGTGCCACCAGCAGAGATCGGAGAGCCCTCTTCTACGAGCAGTACTTC. Residues: CATSRDRRALFYEQYF.

The genes are TRBV30 and TRBJ2-4, with 10 bases that match TRBD1. The CDR3 spans 15 residues. CDR1 is GTSNPN, CDR2 SVGIG, per germline (reference sequence). The junction had 5 bases not matched to a gene; V was cut back by 4 bases and J by 2 bases. CDR3 sequence: CAWTRQGATKNIQYF. The CDR3 DNA sequence: TGTGCCTGGACAAGACAGGGGGCGACCAAAAACATTCAGTACTTC. The entire variable domain, with the rest obtained from reference TRBV30 and TRBJ2-4, is as follows: SQTIHQWPATLVQPVGSPLSLECTVEGTSNPNLYWYRQAAGRGLQLLFYSVGIGQISSEVPQNLSASRPQDRQFILSSKKLLLSDSGFYLCAWTRQGATKNIQYFGAGTRLSVL.

In its sample, this clone was seen a few times. This rearrangement joins TRBV2 to TRBJ2-2; D ambiguous. CDR1 and CDR2 (germline): SNHLY, FYNNEI. V was shortened by 7 bases and J by 4 bases, with 4 bases between the two germline ends. The CDR3 loop spans 11 amino acids. Here the CDR3 reads CASKGTGELFF. The CDR3 nucleotides are TGTGCCAGCAAAGGCACCGGGGAGCTGTTTTTT.

V is TRBV9 and J is TRBJ2-3; D is unclear. Germline V CDR1 and CDR2: SGDLS, YYNGEE. V was cut by 0 bases and J by 6 bases, with 11 bases left in between. The CDR3 length is 14 residues. As DNA, the CDR3 is TGTGCCAGCAGCGTAGGTCGTGTGGCGGATACGCAGTATTTT. It is translated as CASSVGRVADTQYF.

The genes are TRBV5-1 and TRBJ2-2; D uncertain. The CDR3 runs 12 residues. V was cut by 1 base and J by 7 bases, with 5 bases left in between. CDR1 is SGHRS, CDR2 YFSETQ, per germline. Written as DNA, the CDR3 is TGCGCCAGCAGCTTGTATGGCGGGGAGCTGTTTTTT. This gives the protein CASSLYGGELFF.

The genes are TRBV6-1 and TRBJ1-4; perhaps TRBD1 as D (5 bases). Per germline, CDR1 MNHNS and CDR2 SASEGT. The CDR3 sequence is 14 residues long. The germline V and J ends were trimmed by 4 bases and 6 bases, with 12 bases remaining between them. The CDR3 DNA is TGTGCCAGCAGTGCCGGGGGTGGGGATGAAAAACTGTTTTTT. It specifies CASSAGGGDEKLFF.

The count of this clone is one. This sequence joins TRBV29-1 and TRBJ2-4; D gene unclear. Germline CDR1 and CDR2: SQVTM and ANQGSEA. The CDR3 is 12 residues long. The V end lost 7 bases, the J end lost 2 bases, and 9 bases lay between the germline ends. The CDR3 here is CSGTDSKNIQYF. The CDR3 coding sequence is TGCAGCGGCACAGATTCCAAAAACATTCAGTACTTC.

The J gene is TRBJ1-5, the V gene TRBV19; 8 nucleotides agree with TRBD1. Trimming removed 5 bases from V and 9 bases from J; junction bases left unmatched: 9. This CDR3 is built from 14 residues. The germline gives CDR1 LNHDA, CDR2 SQIVND (reference sequence). This CDR3 reads CASSATGGKRPQHF. The CDR3, as DNA: TGTGCCAGTAGTGCCACAGGGGGAAAGAGGCCCCAGCATTTT.

This clone appeared once. The gene calls are TRBV27 and TRBJ2-1; D ambiguous. This CDR3 region has 17 residues. Trimming left V 0 bases short and J 0 bases short, with 12 bases between. The germline V gene has CDR1 MNHEY and CDR2 SMNVEV (reference sequence). CDR3 in amino acids: CASSLSYGPSSYNEQFF. CDR3 nucleotides: TGTGCCAGCAGTTTATCGTACGGTCCTAGCTCCTACAATGAGCAGTTCTTC.

The chain carries TRBV9 and TRBJ2-1; D possibly corresponds to TRBD2 (6 bases). The CDR3 extends over 15 amino acids. Trimming shortened V by 0 bases and J by 5 bases, and 12 bases separated the two germline ends. Germline CDR1 SGDLS, CDR2 YYNGEE. The CDR3 nucleotides read TGTGCCAGCAGCGTAGGTCCTAGCGAAGACAATGAGCAGTTCTTC. Translating gives CASSVGPSEDNEQFF.

This clone appeared a few times. The rearrangement links TRBV7-2 to TRBJ2-1, with 8 nucleotides matching TRBD1. Germline V lookup: CDR1 SGHTA, CDR2 FQGNSA. J was trimmed by 0 bases and V by 9 bases; bases with no gene match: 7. The CDR3 covers 15 residues. The CDR3 DNA sequence: TGTGCCAGTGCGGGACAGGCGAGCTCCTACAATGAGCAGTTCTTC. As protein: CASAGQASSYNEQFF.